Listed here are 32 T cell receptor beta chains from one sample, sequenced in a study of CD8 T cells in Susac syndrome. RNA in amounts of about 0.5 to 1 ug was reverse transcribed with random hexamers. TCRdb re-analysed the immunoSEQ multiplex PCR reads in MiXCR, keeping a single row per CDR3 protein. The sample records 150,000 to 200,000 distinct CDR3 sequences, about 95% being singletons. The sample comprised CD8+ T cells from PBMCs. The receptors were sampled from a human donor with Susac syndrome.

The genes are TRBV19 and TRBJ1-1; D ambiguous. Trimming removed 5 bases from V and 1 base from J, with 20 bases in between. CDR1 is LNHDA and CDR2 is SQIVND in the germline V gene (reference sequence). The CDR3 is made up of 17 amino acids. The CDR3, as DNA: TGTGCCAGTAGTTTCGACTCGACAAGGGATGGGAACACTGAAGCTTTCTTT. It yields the protein CASSFDSTRDGNTEAFF.

This rearrangement joins TRBV6-2 or TRBV6-3 to TRBJ2-7; the D gene could be TRBD1 or TRBD2 (5 bases each). This CDR3 is built from 13 residues. The V end lost 6 bases, the J end lost 2 bases, and 11 bases lay between the germline ends. Germline CDR1 reads MNHEY; CDR2 reads SVGEGT. The CDR3 loop is CASSWDQAYEQYF. DNA of the CDR3: TGTGCCAGCAGCTGGGACCAAGCCTACGAGCAGTACTTC.

This sequence joins TRBV30 and TRBJ2-2; perhaps TRBD1 as D (6 bases). Trimming shortened V by 3 bases and J by 7 bases, and 6 bases separated the two germline ends. Germline CDR1 GTSNPN, CDR2 SVGIG (reference sequence). There are 11 residues in the CDR3. The CDR3 sequence: CAWRGGGELFF. The CDR3 region has the DNA TGTGCCTGGAGAGGGGGCGGGGAGCTGTTTTTT.

V is TRBV12-3 or TRBV12-4 and J is TRBJ2-1, with D possibly TRBD2 on 7 matching bases. The ends were cut back, 0 bases at V and 8 bases at J, with 14 bases in the middle. The CDR3 runs 15 residues. For the CDR3, the DNA is TGTGCCAGCAGTTTAGCGGGGAGGGGGGGGTATGAGCAGTTCTTC. This translates into CASSLAGRGGYEQFF.

J is TRBJ2-2 and V is TRBV4-1, with 9 nucleotides matching TRBD1. The ends lost 2 bases at V and 5 bases at J; junction bases unmatched: 6. Germline values: CDR1 MGHRA, CDR2 YSYEKL. The CDR3 extends over 16 amino acids. The CDR3 coding sequence is TGCGCCAGCAGCCAATCCGGGACAGGGAAAACCGGGGAGCTGTTTTTT. Amino acids: CASSQSGTGKTGELFF.

The gene calls are TRBV20-1 and TRBJ2-3, with a possible D match to TRBD1 (6 bases). The germline gives CDR1 DFQATT, CDR2 SNEGSKA (reference sequence). This CDR3 contains 14 residues. This chain's CDR3 is CSASQGRGTDTQYF. In DNA form, the CDR3 reads TGCAGCGCCTCGCAGGGGCGGGGCACAGATACGCAGTATTTT.

The chain uses TRBV11-1 and TRBJ2-5; TRBD2 is a possible D gene (5 bases). The CDR3 contains 15 residues. Trimming removed 5 bases from V and 0 bases from J, with 13 bases in between. Germline values: CDR1 SGHAT, CDR2 FQDESV (reference sequence). CDR3 sequence reads: CASSPSPGNQETQYF. CDR3 coding DNA: TGTGCCAGCAGCCCAAGTCCGGGAAACCAAGAGACCCAGTACTTC.

This chain connects TRBV3-1 to TRBJ2-3; 11 nucleotides match TRBD2. The CDR3 runs 14 residues. The V gene end was trimmed by 5 bases and the J gene end by 4 bases; junction bases not matched to a gene: 2. The germline CDR1 and CDR2 sequences are LGHDT and YNNKEL (reference sequence). CDR3 loop: CASSVLAGADTQYF. For the CDR3, the DNA is TGTGCCAGCAGCGTACTAGCGGGAGCAGATACGCAGTATTTT.

The chain employs TRBV29-1 and TRBJ1-1; possible D gene TRBD1, 6 bases. V lost 6 bases and J 0 bases, leaving 11 bases between the germline ends. This CDR3 is built from 13 residues. Germline assignment: CDR1 SQVTM and CDR2 ANQGSEA. The CDR3 loop is CSVYRVLNTEAFF. DNA for the CDR3: TGCAGCGTATACAGGGTCCTGAACACTGAAGCTTTCTTT. Full variable domain (outside the CDR3, taken from reference TRBV29-1 and TRBJ1-1): SAVISQKPSRDICQRGTSLTIQCQVDSQVTMMFWYRQQPGQSLTLIATANQGSEATYESGFVIDKFPISRPNLTFSTLTVSNMSPEDSSIYLCSVYRVLNTEAFFGQGTRLTVV.

V usage is TRBV7-2 and J usage is TRBJ1-5, with D maybe TRBD1 (6 bases). Germline values: CDR1 SGHTA, CDR2 FQGNSA. The CDR3 runs to 13 residues. The V end lost 5 bases, the J end lost 7 bases, and 12 bases lay between the germline ends. For the CDR3, the DNA is TGTGCCAGCAGCCATGGACAGAACCAGCCCCAGCATTTT. This codes for CASSHGQNQPQHF.

This rearrangement joins TRBV2 to TRBJ1-3, with TRBD1 matching 11 bases. The CDR3 spans 13 residues. Germline-derived CDR1 and CDR2 are SNHLY and FYNNEI. V was clipped by 9 bases and J by 2 bases; unmatched bases: 0. DNA for the CDR3: TGTGCCAGGGGACAGGGGGCTGGAAACACCATATATTTT. It specifies CARGQGAGNTIYF.

This sequence joins TRBV27 and TRBJ2-7; D perhaps matches TRBD2 (5 bases). The germline V and J ends were trimmed by 3 bases and 7 bases, with 13 bases remaining between them. The CDR3 loop spans 13 amino acids. Germline V CDR1 and CDR2: MNHEY, SMNVEV (reference sequence). The CDR3 DNA reads as TGTGCCAGCAGTTTGGGTGGACCGGGGGAGCAGTACTTC. Amino acids: CASSLGGPGEQYF.

This clonotype occurred once. The rearrangement joins TRBV5-5 to TRBJ2-5, with D possibly being TRBD1 (6 bases). CDR1 and CDR2 (germline): SGHKS, YYEKEE (reference sequence). With 3 bases removed from V and 0 bases from J, the gap between germline ends came to 9 bases. The CDR3 is made up of 14 amino acids. The DNA for the CDR3 is TGTGCCAGCAGCTCATACAGGGACCAAGAGACCCAGTACTTC. It codes for CASSSYRDQETQYF.

The chain is built from TRBV14 and TRBJ2-7; TRBD1 is a possible D gene (6 bases). V lost 0 bases to trimming and J lost 0 bases, with 12 bases between them. Germline V gives CDR1 SGHDN, CDR2 FVKESK. The CDR3 covers 16 residues. The CDR3 protein is CASSQDWTADSYEQYF. DNA of the CDR3: TGTGCCAGCAGCCAAGATTGGACAGCCGACTCCTACGAGCAGTACTTC.

The V and J genes are TRBV11-2 and TRBJ2-7; TRBD2 aligns across 7 bases. The CDR3 sequence is 13 residues long. V lost 5 bases to trimming and J lost 7 bases; unmatched junction nucleotides: 8. The germline gives CDR1 SGHAT, CDR2 FQNNGV. Written as DNA, the CDR3 is TGTGCCAGCAGCGCGGGGGAGTTAATAGAGCAGTACTTC. Encoded protein: CASSAGELIEQYF.

The CDR3 loop is CSASGVSSYNEQFF. In DNA form, the CDR3 reads TGCAGTGCTAGCGGGGTTAGCTCCTACAATGAGCAGTTCTTC. The gene calls are TRBV20-1 and TRBJ2-1; possibly TRBD2 for D (5 bases). V was pared by 3 bases and J by 0 bases, with 9 bases between. The length of the CDR3 is 14 residues. Germline V gene data show CDR1 as DFQATT and CDR2 as SNEGSKA (reference sequence).

This chain links TRBV4-1 with TRBJ1-4; D remains ambiguous. Trimming pared 7 bases from V and 5 bases from J, leaving 11 bases between. Germline V lookup: CDR1 MGHRA, CDR2 YSYEKL. This CDR3 region has 13 residues. CDR3 in amino acids: CASIGRGNEKLFF. In DNA, the CDR3 is TGCGCCAGCATAGGTCGCGGGAATGAAAAACTGTTTTTT.

The gene calls are TRBV6-5 and TRBJ2-2; maybe TRBD2 (6 bases). V lost 4 bases and J 1 base, leaving 10 bases between the germline ends. The germline V gene encodes CDR1 MNHEY and CDR2 SVGAGI. The CDR3 spans 15 residues. CDR3 region: CASSWREGNTGELFF. The CDR3 bases are TGTGCCAGCAGTTGGCGGGAAGGGAACACCGGGGAGCTGTTTTTT.

This sequence joins TRBV7-9 and TRBJ1-2; D remains ambiguous. Trimming took 5 bases from V and 8 from J, leaving 12 bases between them. This CDR3 region has 12 residues. Germline-derived CDR1 and CDR2 are SEHNR and FQNEAQ (reference sequence). CDR3 nucleotides: TGTGCCAGCAGCGATGGTCTTTTAGGCTACACCTTC. It is translated as CASSDGLLGYTF.

J is TRBJ2-3 and V is TRBV20-1, with D unclear. The CDR3 is 10 amino acids. The ends were cut back, 8 bases at V and 6 bases at J, with 9 bases in the middle. The germline V gene encodes CDR1 DFQATT and CDR2 SNEGSKA (reference sequence). For the CDR3, the DNA is TGCAGTCCAATCCGGGATACGCAGTATTTT. The encoded protein is CSPIRDTQYF.

The V gene is TRBV4-1, the J gene TRBJ2-3; 7 bases are shared with TRBD1. This CDR3 comprises 16 residues. With V trimmed by 0 bases and J by 3 bases, 6 bases remained unmatched. Germline assignment: CDR1 MGHRA and CDR2 YSYEKL. CDR3 nucleotide sequence: TGCGCCAGCAGCCAAGAGCAGGGGGTAAGAACAGATACGCAGTATTTT. Amino acid sequence: CASSQEQGVRTDTQYF.

This chain links TRBV5-1 with TRBJ2-5; 7 bases map to TRBD2. The CDR3 length is 15 residues. Germline values: CDR1 SGHRS, CDR2 YFSETQ. Germline trimming cut 4 bases from V and 5 bases from J; bases unmatched to any gene: 11. CDR3 nucleotide sequence: TGCGCCAGCAGCCGGGGCGGGGGAGGTGAGGAGACCCAGTACTTC. Residues: CASSRGGGGEETQYF.

The chain joins TRBV10-1 to TRBJ2-1; unclear D gene. The CDR3 totals 11 residues. V was shortened by 6 bases and J by 6 bases, with 6 bases between the two germline ends. Germline CDR1 is WNHNN and CDR2 is SYGVQD (reference sequence). The CDR3 DNA reads TGCGCCAGCAGGGATCCCAATGAGCAGTTCTTC. Translation: CASRDPNEQFF.

This clonotype came up once. V and J are TRBV27 and TRBJ1-2, with 8 positions matching TRBD1. CDR3 length: 17 amino acids. From germline, CDR1 is MNHEY and CDR2 SMNVEV (reference sequence). V lost 1 base and J lost 2; bases outside the gene matches: 9. The CDR3 sequence is CASSLYRSGTGNYGYTF. The CDR3 nucleotides read TGTGCCAGCAGTTTATATCGGAGTGGGACAGGCAACTATGGCTACACCTTC.

In DNA, the CDR3 is TGTGCCTGGAGCCCCGGGACAGGGGGGGCTGAAGCTTTCTTT. It yields the protein CAWSPGTGGAEAFF. The gene calls are TRBV30 and TRBJ1-1; 11 bases are shared with TRBD1. V shed 3 bases and J 6 bases; nucleotides not matched to a gene: 6. The CDR3 length is 14 residues. Germline V gives CDR1 GTSNPN, CDR2 SVGIG (reference sequence).

The J gene is TRBJ2-7, the V gene TRBV5-6, with D possibly matching TRBD1 (6 bases). The germline V gene encodes CDR1 SGHDT and CDR2 YYEEEE. Trimming left V 2 bases short and J 2 bases short, with 14 bases between. This CDR3 has 15 residues. This CDR3 is CASSFADRRTYEQYF. The CDR3 DNA follows: TGTGCCAGCAGCTTCGCGGACAGAAGAACCTACGAGCAGTACTTC.

V gene TRBV15 combines with J gene TRBJ2-3, with 7 bases identical to TRBD1. Trimming cost V 3 bases and J 1 base; bases outside gene matches: 7. This CDR3 contains 16 residues. Germline-derived CDR1 and CDR2 are LNHNV and YYDKDF (reference sequence). CDR3: CATSRTDRVGTDTQYF. The CDR3 DNA reads TGTGCCACCAGCAGGACAGACAGGGTGGGCACAGATACGCAGTATTTT. The full variable domain, completed using reference TRBV15 and TRBJ2-3, is DAMVIQNPRYQVTQFGKPVTLSCSQTLNHNVMYWYQQKSSQAPKLLFHYYDKDFNNEADTPDNFQSRRPNTSFCFLDIRSPGLGDTAMYLCATSRTDRVGTDTQYFGPGTRLTVL.

The chain uses TRBV27 and TRBJ2-2; D unresolved. Germline assignment: CDR1 MNHEY and CDR2 SMNVEV (reference sequence). Trimming cost V 4 bases and J 5 bases, with 8 bases left between them. The CDR3 is made up of 13 amino acids. CDR3 nucleotides: TGTGCCAGCAGTTATGACACAACCGGGGAGCTGTTTTTT. As protein: CASSYDTTGELFF.

The chain recombines TRBV20-1 with TRBJ1-2; the D gene is possibly TRBD1 (6 bases). V was pared by 5 bases and J by 5 bases, with 12 bases between. Germline-derived CDR1 and CDR2 are DFQATT and SNEGSKA (reference sequence). CDR3 length equals 12 residues. In nucleotides, the CDR3 is TGCAGTGCTCCGGACAGTCCATATGGCTACACCTTC. This encodes CSAPDSPYGYTF.

The V call is TRBV27, the J call TRBJ2-7, with TRBD2 matching 9 bases. V gave up 6 bases and J gave up 3 bases; unmatched junction bases: 12. Germline values: CDR1 MNHEY, CDR2 SMNVEV (reference sequence). The CDR3 has 16 residues. In nucleotides, the CDR3 is TGTGCCAGCAGCCCGCAGGCGGCGGGAGGGGTCTACGAGCAGTACTTC. Amino acids: CASSPQAAGGVYEQYF.

The sample holds one count of this clonotype. V usage is TRBV7-9 and J usage is TRBJ2-7; D possibly matches TRBD1 or TRBD2 (5 bases each). The CDR3 sequence is 15 residues long. Germline-derived CDR1 and CDR2 are SEHNR and FQNEAQ (reference sequence). Trimming shortened V by 1 base and J by 3 bases, and 13 bases separated the two germline ends. The CDR3 spells CASSLGLGARYEQYF. DNA for the CDR3: TGTGCCAGCAGCTTAGGACTCGGGGCCCGCTACGAGCAGTACTTC.

This chain connects TRBV11-2 to TRBJ1-6, with 9 bases fitting TRBD1. CDR1 and CDR2 from the germline V gene are SGHAT and FQNNGV. The ends lost 5 bases at V and 10 bases at J; junction bases unmatched: 6. The CDR3 sequence is 14 residues long. The CDR3 DNA reads as TGTGCCAGCAGCCCGGGACAGGGAAGATCACCCCTCCACTTT. This encodes CASSPGQGRSPLHF.